This TCR beta chain was observed in a study of blood T cell repertoires in COVID-19. Study at large: The analysed material was cDNA or gDNA that came from T cells, B-cell-depleted T cells, or PBMCs.

This CDR3 is 17 amino acids long. CDR1 DFQATT and CDR2 SNEGSKA come from the germline V gene (reference sequence). J gave up 2 bases and V 3 bases, and 5 bases lay outside the gene matches. The repertoire was sequenced with immunoSEQ multiplex PCR; TCRdb's copy has only in-frame clones and lacks some. The sample shows 360,000 or so clones, under 90% of them seen only once. Sequencing was done on a sample of PBMCs or T cells enriched from blood (not recorded which). The sequence came from a woman younger than 45 who had recovered from COVID-19. The chain couples TRBV20-1 to TRBJ2-6; TRBD1 agrees at 12 bases. This CDR3 reads CSASHGTGGAGANVLTF. The CDR3 nucleotides read TGCAGTGCTAGTCATGGGACAGGGGGCGCTGGGGCCAACGTCCTGACTTTC.